This TCR beta chain was recorded in a study of blood T cells in healthy people across ages. Sample-barcoded 5' priming and a J-beta primer mix drove a second PCR of roughly 7 to 11 cycles. TCRdb called the 5' RACE reads again in MiXCR, with one record for every CDR3 protein. The sample consists of fewer than 1,000,000 distinct CDR3 sequences, about 42% of them appearing once. Study-level results: The CMV status of each donor remained undetermined, and this could have confounded shifts in expanded clonotypes.

About this clonotype itself: Its cognate antigen is unknown.

Sequenced: blood. The source of this sequence is a man between 60 and 75 years old in good health.

The CDR3 nucleotides read TGCAGTGCTTTATCCCCCTTTATAGCGGGCGGGTCGGCTGGGACCCAGTACTTC. Protein sequence: CSALSPFIAGGSAGTQYF. The chain couples TRBV20-1 to TRBJ2-5, with 7 bases lining up with TRBD2. V dropped 5 bases and J dropped 7; count of bases not matched to a gene: 25. CDR3 length: 18 amino acids. The germline gives CDR1 DFQATT, CDR2 SNEGSKA (reference sequence).